One and the same sample provided the 26 T cell receptor beta chains below, sequenced in a study of blood T cell repertoires in COVID-19. Method: immunoSEQ multiplex PCR; TCRdb's copy keeps in-frame clones and lacks some. The sample records 300,000 to 350,000 clones, about 90% being singletons. Sequencing used peripheral blood. These receptors originate from a woman between 18 and 29 years old who had recovered from COVID-19.

The chain uses TRBV18 and TRBJ2-1; the match to TRBD1 covers 9 bases. The V and J ends lost 4 bases and 8 bases, in that order; junction bases with no gene match: 9. Germline values: CDR1 KGHSH, CDR2 LQKENI. The CDR3 totals 15 residues. The CDR3: CASSLFRDRVYEQFF. In DNA, the CDR3 is TGTGCCAGCTCACTCTTCCGGGACAGGGTCTATGAGCAGTTCTTC. Complete variable domain (other parts from reference TRBV18 and TRBJ2-1): NAGVMQNPRHLVRRRGQEARLRCSPMKGHSHVYWYRQLPEEGLKFMVYLQKENIIDESGMPKERFSAEFPKEGPSILRIQQVVRGDSAAYFCASSLFRDRVYEQFFGPGTRLTVL.

This chain connects TRBV3-1 (or the pseudogene TRBV3-2) to TRBJ2-3, with 8 bases that match TRBD2. Germline trimming cut 2 bases from V and 5 bases from J; bases unmatched to any gene: 6. The CDR3 runs to 15 residues. CDR1 and CDR2 from the germline V gene are LGHDT and YNNKEL (reference sequence). The DNA of the CDR3 is TGTGCCAGCAGCCAACAGCGGGAGAAAGGAGATACGCAGTATTTT. Its protein product is CASSQQREKGDTQYF.

In DNA, the CDR3 is TGTGCCAGCAGCGGGGACAGGGCCACTGAAGCTTTCTTT. It specifies CASSGDRATEAFF. This chain uses TRBV5-5 with TRBJ1-1; TRBD1 matches 9 bases. In germline, CDR1 is SGHKS, CDR2 YYEKEE (reference sequence). This CDR3 comprises 13 residues. V was clipped by 4 bases and J by 4 bases; unmatched bases: 2.

The V gene is TRBV28, the J gene TRBJ1-6; D is ambiguous. The CDR3 consists of 12 residues. V was shortened by 4 bases and J by 14 bases, with 12 bases between the two germline ends. CDR1 MDHEN and CDR2 SYDVKM come from the germline V gene. CDR3 DNA sequence: TGTGCCAGCAGTTCGACTCGCGCGTCCCTCCACTTT. The encoded protein is CASSSTRASLHF.

The chain joins TRBV4-3 to TRBJ2-4; 11 nucleotides line up with TRBD2. V was clipped by 0 bases and J by 0 bases; unmatched bases: 4. In germline, CDR1 is LGHNA, CDR2 YSLEER. The CDR3 consists of 18 residues. CDR3 in DNA: TGCGCCAGCAGCCAAGATCTAGCGGGAGGTCTAGCCAAAAACATTCAGTACTTC. It yields the protein CASSQDLAGGLAKNIQYF.

This sequence joins TRBV10-3 and TRBJ1-1; D not resolved. From germline, CDR1 is ENHRY and CDR2 SYGVKD. Trimming pared 7 bases from V and 5 bases from J, leaving 14 bases between. This CDR3 is 13 amino acids long. The CDR3: CAITDLPGTEAFF. The CDR3 nucleotides are TGTGCCATCACTGACCTGCCGGGGACTGAAGCTTTCTTT.

The chain couples TRBV7-2 to TRBJ1-2; 9 bases line up with TRBD1. CDR3 length equals 13 residues. The trim removed 4 bases at V and 4 bases at J, leaving 1 base unmatched. The germline CDR1 and CDR2 sequences are SGHTA and FQGNSA. The CDR3 loop reads CASSSTGGYGYTF. The CDR3 coding sequence is TGTGCCAGCAGCTCGACAGGGGGCTATGGCTACACCTTC.

The V call is TRBV24-1, the J call TRBJ2-3, with TRBD2 identical over 12 bases. This CDR3 is 16 amino acids long. With 5 bases clipped from V and 2 bases from J, the junction kept 4 bases outside the gene matches. Germline lookup yields CDR1 KGHDR and CDR2 SFDVKD. CDR3 region: CATSARLAGDTDTQYF. The CDR3 DNA reads TGTGCCACCAGTGCCAGACTAGCGGGGGACACAGATACGCAGTATTTT.

The chain employs TRBV29-1 and TRBJ2-3; no clear D. The CDR3 has 13 residues. Germline V gene data show CDR1 as SQVTM and CDR2 as ANQGSEA. Deletions cut 6 bases from V and 1 base from J, with 11 bases between. CDR3 region: CSVRAPRTDTQYF. The CDR3 DNA is TGCAGCGTCCGCGCGCCGCGCACAGATACGCAGTATTTT.

The chain couples TRBV15 to TRBJ1-2; weak D call: TRBD1 (5 bases). Germline assignment: CDR1 LNHNV and CDR2 YYDKDF (reference sequence). This CDR3 is built from 15 residues. V was cut by 1 base and J by 0 bases, with 9 bases left in between. The CDR3 sequence is CATSRGQNSNYGYTF. The CDR3 region has the DNA TGTGCCACCAGCAGAGGACAGAACTCTAACTATGGCTACACCTTC. The full variable domain, its missing parts supplied by reference TRBV15 and TRBJ1-2, is DAMVIQNPRYQVTQFGKPVTLSCSQTLNHNVMYWYQQKSSQAPKLLFHYYDKDFNNEADTPDNFQSRRPNTSFCFLDIRSPGLGDTAMYLCATSRGQNSNYGYTFGSGTRLTVV.

This chain connects TRBV28 to TRBJ1-5; the D gene is possibly TRBD1 (5 bases). CDR3 length equals 14 residues. V was pared by 1 base and J by 5 bases, with 9 bases between. CDR1 is MDHEN and CDR2 is SYDVKM in the germline V gene. CDR3 coding DNA: TGTGCCAGCAGTTTATTGGGGCCCGATCAGCCCCAGCATTTT. It codes for CASSLLGPDQPQHF.

V usage is TRBV29-1 and J usage is TRBJ2-1; a possible D gene is TRBD1 (6 bases). This CDR3 contains 11 residues. In germline, CDR1 is SQVTM, CDR2 ANQGSEA. Trimming pared 8 bases from V and 5 bases from J, leaving 10 bases between. Written as DNA, the CDR3 is TGCAGCTCCCGGGACAACAATGAGCAGTTCTTC. Protein sequence: CSSRDNNEQFF.

The genes are TRBV11-3 and TRBJ2-1, with 7 bases fitting TRBD2. J was trimmed by 4 bases and V by 1 base; bases with no gene match: 7. Germline V CDR1 and CDR2: SGHNT, YENEEA. The CDR3 is made up of 16 amino acids. CDR3 nucleotides: TGTGCCAGCAGCTTAGGCGATTGGCGGGGGTACAATGAGCAGTTCTTC. It encodes CASSLGDWRGYNEQFF.

The chain links TRBV11-3 to TRBJ2-1; 9 bases align to TRBD2. V gave up 3 bases and J gave up 8 bases; unmatched junction bases: 8. The germline V gene encodes CDR1 SGHNT and CDR2 YENEEA. The CDR3 runs to 15 residues. CDR3 residues: CASSFSGSFTDEQFF. The CDR3 coding sequence is TGTGCCAGCAGCTTTAGCGGGAGTTTCACCGATGAGCAGTTCTTC. Combining the CDR3 with reference TRBV11-3 and TRBJ2-1 gives the whole variable domain EAGVVQSPRYKIIEKKQPVAFWCNPISGHNTLYWYLQNLGQGPELLIRYENEEAVDDSQLPKDRFSAERLKGVDSTLKIQPAELGDSAVYLCASSFSGSFTDEQFFGPGTRLTVL.

This clone appeared a single time. The chain combines TRBV25-1 with TRBJ2-5, with a possible D match to TRBD1 (6 bases). CDR1 and CDR2 (germline): MGHDK, SYGVNS. V was pared by 11 bases and J by 0 bases, with 16 bases between. This CDR3 comprises 14 residues. CDR3 residues: CAARGWGHQETQYF. The CDR3 region has the DNA TGTGCCGCGAGGGGTTGGGGGCACCAAGAGACCCAGTACTTC.

V usage is TRBV5-1 and J usage is TRBJ2-3; 8 positions match TRBD2. Per germline, CDR1 SGHRS and CDR2 YFSETQ. The ends lost 4 bases at V and 2 bases at J; junction bases unmatched: 9. This CDR3 is built from 16 residues. The CDR3 is CASSQAVSGVTDTQYF. Here the CDR3 DNA reads TGCGCCAGCAGCCAAGCCGTTAGCGGGGTCACAGATACGCAGTATTTT.

The chain combines TRBV27 with TRBJ1-1; 7 bases match TRBD1. Per germline, CDR1 MNHEY and CDR2 SMNVEV (reference sequence). V was pared by 6 bases and J by 7 bases, with 8 bases of the junction left unmatched. The CDR3 loop spans 13 amino acids. In DNA, the CDR3 is TGTGCCAGCAGGTTCACAGGGGCGATTGAAGCTTTCTTT. This sequence encodes CASRFTGAIEAFF.

The chain uses TRBV10-1 and TRBJ2-3, with D perhaps matching TRBD1 (6 bases). Trimming pared 0 bases from V and 13 bases from J, leaving 14 bases between. The CDR3 covers 13 residues. CDR1 is WNHNN, CDR2 SYGVQD, per germline (reference sequence). As DNA, the CDR3 is TGCGCCAGCAGTGAGTCGGTTGGCGGACAGAAGTATTTT. Translation gives CASSESVGGQKYF.

J is TRBJ1-6 and V is TRBV7-2; D is perhaps TRBD1 (6 bases). This CDR3 is built from 16 residues. With 5 bases removed from V and 3 bases from J, the gap between germline ends came to 14 bases. Germline CDR1 is SGHTA and CDR2 is FQGNSA. CDR3 in DNA: TGTGCCAGCAGCCTCGGTAACAGGGTCTATAATTCACCCCTCCACTTT. It translates to CASSLGNRVYNSPLHF.

A single count supports this clone. V usage is TRBV11-2 and J usage is TRBJ2-3; a possible D gene is TRBD2 (6 bases). CDR3 size: 15 residues. The ends were cut back, 5 bases at V and 7 bases at J, with 19 bases in the middle. Germline loops: CDR1 SGHAT, CDR2 FQNNGV. As DNA, the CDR3 is TGTGCCAGCAGCCCCCGACTAGGACCCGCACATACGCAGTATTTT. Protein sequence: CASSPRLGPAHTQYF. The whole variable domain, remainder taken from reference TRBV11-2 and TRBJ2-3, is EAGVAQSPRYKIIEKRQSVAFWCNPISGHATLYWYQQILGQGPKLLIQFQNNGVVDDSQLPKDRFSAERLKGVDSTLKIQPAKLEDSAVYLCASSPRLGPAHTQYFGPGTRLTVL.

This clone was detected only a few times. The chain uses TRBV11-2 and TRBJ2-2, with 8 bases identical to TRBD1. This CDR3 contains 12 residues. V shed 10 bases, J shed 6 bases, and the junction held 4 bases outside the gene matches. The germline gives CDR1 SGHAT, CDR2 FQNNGV. The CDR3 DNA sequence: TGTGCCACTGGACAGGGCGCCGGGGAGCTGTTTTTT. Its protein product is CATGQGAGELFF.

Note on this clone: This sample includes further DNA sequences coding for the same CDR3. V gene TRBV7-9 combines with J gene TRBJ2-5; 10 bases map to TRBD2. The germline gives CDR1 SEHNR, CDR2 FQNEAQ (reference sequence). The CDR3 contains 14 residues. Germline trimming cut 2 bases from V and 5 bases from J; bases unmatched to any gene: 2. CDR3 in DNA: TGTGCCAGCAGCTTACTAGCGGGAGAGGAGACCCAGTACTTC. This codes for CASSLLAGEETQYF.

The V call is TRBV29-1, the J call TRBJ1-1; 8 bases align to TRBD1. V shed 6 bases and J 3 bases; nucleotides not matched to a gene: 24. In germline, CDR1 is SQVTM, CDR2 ANQGSEA. There are 19 residues in the CDR3. The CDR3 nucleotides read TGCAGCGTCCCAGATTTGAAGGACAGGGCCAACCTTTGGGACACTGAAGCTTTCTTT. Amino acid sequence: CSVPDLKDRANLWDTEAFF.

The rearrangement uses TRBV30 and TRBJ2-7, with TRBD2 matching 11 bases. CDR1 GTSNPN and CDR2 SVGIG come from the germline V gene (reference sequence). V shed 4 bases and J 6 bases; nucleotides not matched to a gene: 5. The CDR3 covers 13 residues. The DNA of the CDR3 is TGTGCCTGGAAGGTAGGACTAGCGGGCGAGCAGTACGTC. It translates to CAWKVGLAGEQYV.

This sequence joins TRBV29-1 and TRBJ2-4; tentatively, D is TRBD2 (6 bases). The germline V and J ends were trimmed by 3 bases and 5 bases, with 14 bases remaining between them. This CDR3 comprises 14 residues. The germline CDR1 and CDR2 sequences are SQVTM and ANQGSEA. The CDR3 DNA reads as TGCAGCGTTGAGGGTCGGGGGAATGAAAACATTCAGTACTTC. Amino acids: CSVEGRGNENIQYF.

V gene TRBV18 combines with J gene TRBJ2-7, with TRBD2 matching 15 bases. Germline V gene data show CDR1 as KGHSH and CDR2 as LQKENI. The V gene end was trimmed by 3 bases and the J gene end by 7 bases; junction bases not matched to a gene: 7. The CDR3 totals 16 residues. This CDR3 reads CASSPRTSGRVSEQYV. CDR3 sequence (DNA): TGTGCCAGCTCACCTCGGACTAGCGGGAGGGTTAGTGAGCAGTACGTC.